This T cell receptor (beta chain) was profiled in a study of shared clonotypes between healthy human individuals. Study context: Each donor's CD4 naive and CD4 memory cells filled three plates apiece, CD8 naive two, and CD8 memory one. Findings and limits, study-wide: The study generally estimated greater richness for naive than memory subsets. Sampling covered nothing but blood. Tissue TCR repertoires likely differ from those found in blood.

Positive CCR7 selection of CD45RO-negative cells yielded the naive CD8 cells, and terminally differentiated effector memory CD45RA+ cells were excluded. This clone appeared once. Its antigen is unknown. V was clipped by 8 bases and J by 5 bases; unmatched bases: 22. This CDR3 comprises 18 residues. Germline values: CDR1 SQVTM, CDR2 ANQGSEA. Clones were read by immunoSEQ multiplex PCR, and TCRdb kept only the in-frame ones, dropping some. The table records around 2.1 million clones, about 92% of them present only once. This sequence originates from a man younger than 30 in good health. Some clones in this sample may be carry-over from other donors' samples. This chain uses TRBV29-1 with TRBJ1-2, with 11 bases lining up with TRBD1. The material sequenced was naive CD8+ T cells from PBMCs. CDR3 nucleotide sequence: TGCAGCTCCCGAGGGGTTAGGGACAGGGGGTCTGCTCGGTATGGCTACACCTTC. Translated: CSSRGVRDRGSARYGYTF.